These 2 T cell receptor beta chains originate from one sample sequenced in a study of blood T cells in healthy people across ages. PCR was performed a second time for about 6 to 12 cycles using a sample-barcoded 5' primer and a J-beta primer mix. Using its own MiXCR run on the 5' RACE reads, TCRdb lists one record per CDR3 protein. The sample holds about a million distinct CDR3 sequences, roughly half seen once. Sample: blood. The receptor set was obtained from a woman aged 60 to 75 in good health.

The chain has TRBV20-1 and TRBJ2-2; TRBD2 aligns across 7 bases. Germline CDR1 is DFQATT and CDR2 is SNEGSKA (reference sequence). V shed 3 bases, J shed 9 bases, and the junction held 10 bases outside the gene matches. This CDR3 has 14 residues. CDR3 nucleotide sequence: TGCAGTGCTAGCAAGCGGGACCCGTTCCGGGAGCTGTTTTTT. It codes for CSASKRDPFRELFF.

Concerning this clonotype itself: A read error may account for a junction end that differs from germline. The CDR3 DNA follows: TGTACCAGCAGCCCGGACATGGGGCAGGGGGTGAACATTCAGTACTTC. Protein: CTSSPDMGQGVNIQYF. This chain connects TRBV7-6 to TRBJ2-5; 7 nucleotides agree with TRBD1. The DNA matches TRBJ2-4 better at its end, which makes the J call doubtful. This CDR3 has 16 residues. The germline CDR1 and CDR2 sequences are SGHVS and FNYEAQ.